This T cell receptor (beta chain) was observed in a study of blood T cell repertoires in COVID-19 (dated by TCRdb to between 2020 and 2021). Background for the entire study: Samples covering the acute and convalescent phases of COVID-19 were provided by collaborators in the United States, Italy and Spain. The material from the prospective study consisted of cDNA or gDNA derived from T cells, B-cell-depleted T cells, or PBMCs. Deeply sampled blood TCRbeta repertoires from subjects exposed to, actively infected with, or recovered from COVID-19 were included in the dataset. A freely available public database, intended as a resource for researchers studying the immune response to SARS-CoV-2, is where the repertoires were released. The samples were drawn from two sources: the first 160 participants of the ongoing ImmuneRACE study, and 1,254 subjects contributed by 6 global collaborators. Sample metadata almost always included a de-identified subject ID, COVID-19 status, age in years and sex. Where available, HLA class I and class II types were obtained from metadata supplied by the sample provider rather than from assay-based typing. Study-level results and caveats: How much clinical and demographic metadata was included differed by source and by participant, and the metadata was provided uncurated.

TCRbeta CDR3 regions were amplified from genomic DNA by means of the immunoSEQ Assay, a bias-controlled multiplex PCR. The study's processing was this. Nucleated cell counts per sample were estimated from amplification of reference gene primers within the assay. Sequence reads were collapsed and filtered to measure the absolute abundance of every unique TCRbeta CDR3 rearrangement. Productive Simpson clonality was computed per sample as the square root of Simpson's diversity index over productive rearrangements. As stored in TCRdb, this immuneACCESS dataset retains in-frame rearrangements with V and J assigned. A fraction of the clones does not appear; measured against another copy, unresolved V genes explain less than half of the discrepancy, and the remainder lacks a known reason. That table furnishes V, J and clone size, whereas the DNA furnished D and trimming. The sample profile shows more than 200,000 clones; approximately 90% of them were found once. The ten largest clones take up over 4% of the sample.

Participants in the prospective study were aged roughly 18 to 89 years, lived in about two dozen United States geographic areas, and enrolled through a virtual design. In the prospective study, cohorts were assigned on the basis of participant-reported clinical history obtained from a screening survey and a study questionnaire. ImmuneRACE Cohort 3 recovered participants were defined by two consecutive negative NP/OP PCR tests, healthcare professional clearance, or symptom resolution. Mobile phlebotomists in the prospective study collected whole blood, serum and a nasopharyngeal or oropharyngeal swab from every participant. Prospective study participants could optionally give additional blood draws and questionnaires over an approximately two-month period. Before DNA extraction, prospective study blood samples were shipped either frozen or at room temperature. Looking up the germline V gene (reference sequence) yields CDR1 DFQATT and CDR2 SNEGSKA. Spanning cysteine to phenylalanine, the CDR3 consists of 18 amino acids. Only the CDR3 part of the read is kept: 54 bases, read in frame from the first base. V trim: 3 bases; J trim: 5 bases; unmatched bases: 20.

Comments on this clone: Its antigen is not yet known. No base-level quality is on record; no much larger clone is a single base apart.

This receptor was taken from a young woman who had recovered from COVID-19. In this chain, TRBV20-1 is recombined with TRBJ2-7, with 9 bases in between that match TRBD2. Source material: PBMCs or T cells enriched from blood (not recorded which). CDR3 loop: CSASSPRGSGRRFDEQYF. DNA sequence: TGCAGTGCTAGTTCCCCCCGGGGTAGCGGGAGACGGTTTGACGAGCAGTACTTC.